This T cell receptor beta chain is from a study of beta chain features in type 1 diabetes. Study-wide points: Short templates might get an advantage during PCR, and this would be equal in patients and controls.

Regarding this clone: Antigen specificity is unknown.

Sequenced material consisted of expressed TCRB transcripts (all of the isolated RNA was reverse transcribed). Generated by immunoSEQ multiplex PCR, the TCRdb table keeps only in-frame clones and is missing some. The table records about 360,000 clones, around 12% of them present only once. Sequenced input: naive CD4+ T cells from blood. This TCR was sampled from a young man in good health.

The CDR3 loop reads CASSQGGISGANVLTF. The CDR3 DNA is TGCGCCAGCAGCCAAGGCGGCATCTCTGGGGCCAACGTCCTGACTTTC. The chain is built from TRBV4-3 and TRBJ2-6; no clear D. Germline CDR1 LGHNA, CDR2 YSLEER. The ends were cut back, 1 base at V and 0 bases at J, with 7 bases in the middle. The CDR3 runs to 16 residues.